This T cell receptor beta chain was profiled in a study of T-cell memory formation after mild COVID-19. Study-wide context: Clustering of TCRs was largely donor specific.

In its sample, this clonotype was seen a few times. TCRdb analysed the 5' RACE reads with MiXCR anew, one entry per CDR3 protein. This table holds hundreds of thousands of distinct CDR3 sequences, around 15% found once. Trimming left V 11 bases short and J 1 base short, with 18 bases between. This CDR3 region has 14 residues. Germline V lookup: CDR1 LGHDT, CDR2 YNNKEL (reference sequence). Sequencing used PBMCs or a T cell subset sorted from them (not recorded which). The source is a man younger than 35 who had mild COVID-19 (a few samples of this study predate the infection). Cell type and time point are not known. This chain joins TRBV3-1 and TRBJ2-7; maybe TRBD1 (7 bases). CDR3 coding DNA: TGTGCCGGGTCACTGCGGGACAGTTCCTACGAGCAGTACTTC. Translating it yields CAGSLRDSSYEQYF.